This entry lists 23 T cell receptor beta chains sequenced from one sample in a study of cytomegalovirus exposure and HLA in healthy donors. The PCR used 60 Vbeta and 13 Jbeta primers. TCRdb's table, derived via immunoSEQ multiplex PCR, lists solely in-frame clones and lacks some. The table includes about 160,000 clones, about three quarters detected once. Specimen: PBMCs. The receptors were sampled from a woman in her forties or fifties in good health and CMV-seropositive.

The chain employs TRBV5-1 and TRBJ1-1, with D hard to call. Per the germline V gene, CDR1 is SGHRS and CDR2 is YFSETQ. The CDR3 is 14 amino acids. With 4 bases removed from V and 0 bases from J, the gap between germline ends came to 10 bases. As DNA, the CDR3 is TGCGCCAGCAGCGTGGTGACAATGAACACTGAAGCTTTCTTT. It translates to CASSVVTMNTEAFF.

The V and J genes are TRBV7-2 and TRBJ2-7; 7 bases line up with TRBD1. This CDR3 contains 16 residues. Per the germline V gene, CDR1 is SGHTA and CDR2 is FQGNSA. The V segment lost 5 bases and the J segment 0 bases; nucleotides outside the gene matches: 10. CDR3 region: CASSVAGTVSSYEQYF. The CDR3 region has the DNA TGTGCCAGCAGCGTCGCCGGGACAGTGAGCTCCTACGAGCAGTACTTC.

The CDR3, as DNA: TGTGCCAGCAGCTTAGAATTAAGAGGAGGAAACTATGGCTACACCTTC. This translates into CASSLELRGGNYGYTF. The rearrangement uses TRBV7-9 and TRBJ1-2, with D uncertain. Trimming shortened V by 1 base and J by 2 bases, and 14 bases separated the two germline ends. The CDR3 contains 16 residues. CDR1 SEHNR and CDR2 FQNEAQ come from the germline V gene (reference sequence).

V gene TRBV6-5 combines with J gene TRBJ2-7; TRBD1 matches 7 bases. J gave up 3 bases and V 6 bases, and 8 bases lay outside the gene matches. Germline V gives CDR1 MNHEY, CDR2 SVGAGI. This CDR3 is 14 amino acids long. The CDR3 nucleotides are TGTGCCAGCAGATTTGACAGGGAGATCTACGAGCAGTACTTC. As protein: CASRFDREIYEQYF.

The CDR3 DNA reads as TGTGCCAGCAGCCCCCGGGATGTAGCGGGGGGGTACAATGAGCAGTTCTTC. It codes for CASSPRDVAGGYNEQFF. The V call is TRBV7-2, the J call TRBJ2-1; 11 nucleotides line up with TRBD2. V gave up 5 bases and J gave up 4 bases; unmatched junction bases: 10. This CDR3 comprises 17 residues. Germline V CDR1 and CDR2: SGHTA, FQGNSA.

V usage is TRBV27 and J usage is TRBJ1-3, with D maybe TRBD1 (6 bases). The CDR3 length is 15 residues. V was cut by 5 bases and J by 4 bases, with 15 bases left in between. Germline V lookup: CDR1 MNHEY, CDR2 SMNVEV (reference sequence). CDR3 coding DNA: TGTGCCAGCAGTCCTACAGGGTTGGGGGGAAACACCATATATTTT. It codes for CASSPTGLGGNTIYF.

This sequence joins TRBV2 and TRBJ2-1; D is possibly TRBD2 (6 bases). This CDR3 contains 13 residues. Trimming cost V 4 bases and J 7 bases, with 11 bases left between them. Per germline, CDR1 SNHLY and CDR2 FYNNEI. DNA of the CDR3: TGTGCCAGCAGTGGGGCGGGGAAGAATGAGCAGTTCTTC. Translation: CASSGAGKNEQFF.

This CDR3 is CASGPRSTSRGTDTQYF. CDR3 in DNA: TGCGCCAGCGGGCCCCGGTCGACTAGCCGAGGCACAGATACGCAGTATTTT. The J gene is TRBJ2-3, the V gene TRBV10-2; TRBD2 matches at 7 bases. With 8 bases clipped from V and 1 base from J, the junction kept 15 bases outside the gene matches. Germline lookup yields CDR1 WSHSY and CDR2 SAAADI. This CDR3 contains 17 residues.

This clone was counted once. The rearrangement uses TRBV19 and TRBJ1-5, with 7 bases lining up with TRBD1. Losses at the gene ends were 7 bases for V and 0 bases for J; bases not matched to a gene: 6. CDR1 and CDR2 from the germline V gene are LNHDA and SQIVND (reference sequence). This CDR3 spans 15 amino acids. CDR3 protein: CASTINRGSNQPQHF. In DNA form, the CDR3 reads TGTGCCAGTACCATAAACAGGGGTAGCAATCAGCCCCAGCATTTT.

The chain couples TRBV10-3 to TRBJ1-2; D may be TRBD1 (5 bases). V lost 6 bases and J 6 bases, leaving 11 bases between the germline ends. The CDR3 runs 12 residues. Germline-derived CDR1 and CDR2 are ENHRY and SYGVKD. The CDR3 DNA follows: TGTGCCATCAGCCGACAGCGGGATGGCTACACCTTC. Translating gives CAISRQRDGYTF.

On this clone: No conserved phenylalanine or tryptophan ends this CDR3, so it is likely a read error. The chain employs TRBV19 and TRBJ1-2; 9 bases line up with TRBD1. V gave up 8 bases and J gave up 3 bases; unmatched junction bases: 4. In germline, CDR1 is LNHDA, CDR2 SQIVND (reference sequence). The CDR3 runs to 13 residues. CDR3 DNA: TGTGCCAGTGGGGACAGGGCGGACTATGGCTACACCCTC. It codes for CASGDRADYGYTL.

This clone has just one count. The V gene is TRBV5-4, the J gene TRBJ2-2; D is possibly TRBD1 (6 bases). Germline assignment: CDR1 SGHNT and CDR2 YYREEE (reference sequence). The CDR3 is 16 amino acids. The germline V and J ends were trimmed by 2 bases and 4 bases, with 15 bases remaining between them. CDR3 coding DNA: TGTGCCAGCAGCTTTCCCTCTCAGGGGATCACCGGGGAGCTGTTTTTT. This gives the protein CASSFPSQGITGELFF. The full variable domain, in which reference TRBV5-4 and TRBJ2-2 provide the parts outside the CDR3, is ETGVTQSPTHLIKTRGQQVTLRCSSQSGHNTVSWYQQALGQGPQFIFQYYREEENGRGNFPPRFSGLQFPNYSSELNVNALELDDSALYLCASSFPSQGITGELFFGEGSRLTVL.

This rearrangement joins TRBV18 to TRBJ2-7, with TRBD2 matching 13 bases. CDR1 is KGHSH and CDR2 is LQKENI in the germline V gene. Trimming at V came to 4 bases and at J to 7 bases, leaving 4 bases not matched to a gene. This CDR3 has 14 residues. CDR3 protein: CASSRGLAGEEQYF. The CDR3 DNA sequence: TGTGCCAGCTCACGCGGACTAGCGGGGGAGGAGCAGTACTTC.

The rearrangement uses TRBV23-1 and TRBJ1-1; D possibly corresponds to TRBD1 (5 bases). TRBV23-1 is given ORF status, its function remaining uncertain. CDR3 length: 13 residues. This CDR3 is CPPGGWRGTEAFF. The CDR3 DNA sequence: TGCCCCCCCGGGGGATGGAGAGGGACTGAAGCTTTCTTT.

The V gene is TRBV5-1, the J gene TRBJ2-7, with D perhaps matching TRBD1 (5 bases). Germline-derived CDR1 and CDR2 are SGHRS and YFSETQ. The CDR3 spans 15 residues. V lost 0 bases to trimming and J lost 4 bases, with 14 bases between them. The CDR3 reads CASSLVPGLSYEQYF. The CDR3 DNA follows: TGCGCCAGCAGCTTGGTCCCAGGGCTAAGTTACGAGCAGTACTTC.

The chain couples TRBV9 to TRBJ2-1; 10 bases agree with TRBD2. Germline CDR1 and CDR2: SGDLS and YYNGEE. V lost 4 bases to trimming and J lost 7 bases; unmatched junction nucleotides: 8. The CDR3 extends over 15 amino acids. Written as DNA, the CDR3 is TGTGCCAGCAGCTTTCAGGGACTAGCGTGGAATGAGCAGTTCTTC. Translation gives CASSFQGLAWNEQFF.

The chain is built from TRBV6-6 and TRBJ2-2, with 7 bases fitting TRBD1. This CDR3 contains 16 residues. Germline CDR1 and CDR2: MNHNY and SVGAGI (reference sequence). Trimming cost V 7 bases and J 0 bases; bases outside gene matches: 8. The CDR3 reads CASITGAYANTGELFF. The CDR3 nucleotides are TGTGCCAGCATCACAGGGGCCTACGCGAACACCGGGGAGCTGTTTTTT.

This clone turned up a few times. This chain links TRBV7-8 with TRBJ1-5; D gene uncertain. The CDR3 runs 14 residues. Germline V gives CDR1 SGHVS, CDR2 FQNEAQ. V dropped 5 bases and J dropped 4 bases, with 12 bases sitting between them. For the CDR3, the DNA is TGTGCCAGCAGCCCTTACCGGGTAAATCAGCCCCAGCATTTT. Encoded protein: CASSPYRVNQPQHF.

Concerning this clone itself: This same CDR3 is encoded by further DNA sequences in the sample. The chain joins TRBV7-2 to TRBJ2-3; D gene ambiguous. CDR1 and CDR2 (germline): SGHTA, FQGNSA. V lost 9 bases to trimming and J lost 3 bases, with 10 bases between them. There are 12 residues in the CDR3. CDR3 coding DNA: TGTGCCAGTTCGCCCGGGACAGATACGCAGTATTTT. Its protein product is CASSPGTDTQYF.

The genes are TRBV7-9 and TRBJ2-1, with TRBD1 identical over 10 bases. The V gene end was trimmed by 5 bases and the J gene end by 2 bases; junction bases not matched to a gene: 6. CDR3 size: 16 residues. Germline V lookup: CDR1 SEHNR, CDR2 FQNEAQ (reference sequence). The CDR3 sequence: CASSVSGQGTYNEQFF. The CDR3 coding sequence is TGTGCCAGCAGCGTATCGGGACAGGGGACCTACAATGAGCAGTTCTTC.

The chain has TRBV5-1 and TRBJ2-3, with unresolved D. Germline CDR1 is SGHRS and CDR2 is YFSETQ. V lost 1 base, J lost 1 base, and 7 bases lay in between. The CDR3 totals 14 residues. CDR3 DNA: TGCGCCAGCAGCTTGAATACAGGCACAGATACGCAGTATTTT. It codes for CASSLNTGTDTQYF.

The chain links TRBV14 to TRBJ2-7, with 11 bases fitting TRBD1. Germline-derived CDR1 and CDR2 are SGHDN and FVKESK. The CDR3 sequence is 14 residues long. Trimming removed 4 bases from V and 6 bases from J; junction bases left unmatched: 5. The CDR3 protein is CASSPRTGGSEQYF. CDR3 coding DNA: TGTGCCAGCAGCCCTAGGACAGGGGGCTCCGAGCAGTACTTC. The variable domain in full, with the rest retrieved from reference TRBV14 and TRBJ2-7, is EAGVTQFPSHSVIEKGQTVTLRCDPISGHDNLYWYRRVMGKEIKFLLHFVKESKQDESGMPNNRFLAERTGGTYSTLKVQPAELEDSGVYFCASSPRTGGSEQYFGPGTRLTVT.

The chain uses TRBV6-1 and TRBJ1-6; no definite D call. The germline gives CDR1 MNHNS, CDR2 SASEGT. The V gene lost 6 bases and the J gene lost 6 bases, with 15 bases spanning the gap. This CDR3 spans 15 amino acids. CDR3 loop: CASSIYGAGNSPLHF. CDR3 coding DNA: TGTGCCAGCAGCATTTACGGAGCGGGTAATTCACCCCTCCACTTT.